This TCR beta chain was documented in a study of post-analysis software for immune sequencing data. About the research overall: Disease trajectories encompassed relapsing-remitting, secondary progressive and progressive-relapsing multiple sclerosis. Study-wide results and limits: Five or six TRBV segments, including TRBV5-6, TRBV5-1 and TRBV20-1, were more frequent in patients than controls. There was significantly lower normalized Chao1 diversity in multiple sclerosis patients than in controls. Strong same-batch co-clustering of samples appeared with F measure clustering.

Germline trimming cut 4 bases from V and 8 bases from J; bases unmatched to any gene: 11. Per germline, CDR1 KGHDR and CDR2 SFDVKD. The CDR3 length is 15 residues. The authors incorporated unique molecular identifiers into the TCR beta cDNA libraries. Each sample of 1 to 10 million input T cells yielded about 500,000 cDNA molecules, so each molecule approximated one T cell. TCRdb re-called the PCR reads with MiXCR, one entry per CDR3 protein. The sample has about 770,000 distinct CDR3 sequences, 46% seen once. Of note for this clonotype: The antigen is unknown.

The source is a girl aged 10 to 17 with multiple sclerosis. V is TRBV24-1 and J is TRBJ1-2; 8 bases line up with TRBD1. The sample consisted of blood. The DNA for the CDR3 is TGTGCCACCAGTGACCCCGCGCAGGGGGCGCAGGGCTACACCTTC. This gives the protein CATSDPAQGAQGYTF.